Below, 28 T cell receptor beta chains from the same sample are listed, as sequenced in a study of blood T cell repertoires in COVID-19. Clones were sequenced by immunoSEQ multiplex PCR, and TCRdb holds only the in-frame ones, with some missing. This repertoire shows 150,000 to 200,000 clones, 81% found once; its top ten account for more than 9.5%. The source material was peripheral blood. Receptor source: a woman between 40 and 50 years old with COVID-19, enrolled during active disease.

V and J are TRBV10-3 and TRBJ1-2, with a weak D call TRBD1 (6 bases). The V gene's germline CDR1 is ENHRY and CDR2 SYGVKD. This CDR3 spans 14 amino acids. V gave up 6 bases and J gave up 4 bases, with 15 bases separating them. The CDR3 nucleotides are TGTGCCATCAGATCGGACAGAGAAGTCTATGGCTACACCTTC. This encodes CAIRSDREVYGYTF.

Only one count was recorded for this clone. The rearrangement links TRBV7-9 to TRBJ2-1; D is perhaps TRBD1 (5 bases). V lost 5 bases, J lost 4 bases, and 18 bases lay in between. The CDR3 sequence is 16 residues long. Per germline, CDR1 SEHNR and CDR2 FQNEAQ (reference sequence). The CDR3 sequence is CASSLSGAMGYNEQFF. The CDR3, as DNA: TGTGCCAGCAGCCTCAGTGGGGCTATGGGTTACAATGAGCAGTTCTTC.

The rearrangement joins TRBV27 to TRBJ2-1; TRBD2 matches 11 bases. The CDR3 spans 14 residues. J gave up 7 bases and V 3 bases, and 2 bases lay outside the gene matches. Germline CDR1 is MNHEY and CDR2 is SMNVEV (reference sequence). CDR3 sequence: CASSFSGRANEQFF. Here the CDR3 DNA reads TGTGCCAGCAGTTTTAGCGGGAGGGCGAATGAGCAGTTCTTC.

This chain connects TRBV4-2 to TRBJ1-2; no clear D. V shed 2 bases and J shed 2 bases, with 6 bases lying between them. Germline CDR1 reads LGHNA; CDR2 reads YNFKEQ. The CDR3 covers 13 residues. CDR3 nucleotides: TGTGCCAGCAGCCAAACCCGGAACTATGGCTACACCTTC. Its translation: CASSQTRNYGYTF.

This chain links TRBV5-4 with TRBJ2-2; TRBD1 matches 8 bases. The CDR3 totals 15 residues. Germline V gene lookup returns CDR1 SGHNT and CDR2 YYREEE (reference sequence). V shed 0 bases and J 6 bases; nucleotides not matched to a gene: 4. As DNA, the CDR3 is TGTGCCAGCAGCTTGGTCAGGGGGCTCGCCGGGGAGCTGTTTTTT. Protein sequence: CASSLVRGLAGELFF.

The chain recombines TRBV5-4 with TRBJ1-2, with D maybe TRBD1 (6 bases). CDR1 is SGHNT, CDR2 YYREEE, per germline (reference sequence). The V gene lost 4 bases and the J gene lost 3 bases, with 13 bases spanning the gap. The CDR3 length is 14 residues. CDR3 nucleotide sequence: TGTGCCAGCAGCGTACAGGGTTGGGACTATGGCTACACCTTC. This sequence encodes CASSVQGWDYGYTF.

The chain combines TRBV19 with TRBJ2-7, with D possibly matching TRBD2 (5 bases). Looked up from germline, CDR1 is LNHDA and CDR2 is SQIVND (reference sequence). The ends were cut back, 3 bases at V and 2 bases at J, with 14 bases in the middle. The CDR3 is 15 residues long. The CDR3 DNA follows: TGTGCCAGTAGTATCTCGGGGAATGGTGCCTACGAGCAGTACGTC. Translating it yields CASSISGNGAYEQYV.

The chain uses TRBV6-5 and TRBJ1-4, with a weak D call TRBD1 (5 bases). CDR1 MNHEY and CDR2 SVGAGI come from the germline V gene. Deletions cut 0 bases from V and 6 bases from J, with 8 bases between. The CDR3 spans 14 residues. The CDR3 protein is CASSYSIGDEKLFF. The CDR3, as DNA: TGTGCCAGCAGTTACTCGATAGGGGATGAAAAACTGTTTTTT.

This clone occurred a few times. The V and J genes are TRBV7-2 and TRBJ1-4; 7 bases are shared with TRBD1. CDR1 is SGHTA and CDR2 is FQGNSA in the germline V gene. CDR3 length: 13 residues. The junction had 6 bases not matched to a gene; V was cut back by 2 bases and J by 12 bases. The CDR3: CASSLSGTGELFF. CDR3 DNA sequence: TGTGCCAGCAGCTTAAGTGGTACAGGGGAACTGTTTTTT.

CDR3 sequence reads: CASSLSGANYGYTF. CDR3 nucleotides: TGTGCCAGCAGCTTAAGTGGAGCTAACTATGGCTACACCTTC. The rearrangement links TRBV11-2 to TRBJ1-2; no definite D call. The germline V gene encodes CDR1 SGHAT and CDR2 FQNNGV. V was pared by 2 bases and J by 0 bases, with 7 bases between. This CDR3 has 14 amino acids.

V and J are TRBV5-5 and TRBJ2-2, with TRBD1 matching over 9 bases. The CDR3 has 15 residues. J lost 3 bases, V lost 2 bases, and 2 bases had no gene match. The germline V gene has CDR1 SGHKS and CDR2 YYEKEE (reference sequence). CDR3 residues: CASSLTGGYTGELFF. DNA of the CDR3: TGTGCCAGCAGCTTAACAGGGGGCTACACCGGGGAGCTGTTTTTT.

The chain links TRBV3-1 (or the pseudogene TRBV3-2) to TRBJ1-2; TRBD1 is a possible D gene (6 bases). V lost 5 bases and J 8 bases, leaving 18 bases between the germline ends. The germline V gene encodes CDR1 LGHDT and CDR2 YNNKEL (reference sequence). The CDR3 sequence is 14 residues long. CDR3 in DNA: TGTGCCAGCAGCTTAACAGGGATTCAGGGAGGCTACACCTTC. Translation: CASSLTGIQGGYTF.

This CDR3 is CASSPWRASNTEAFF. CDR3 bases: TGTGCCAGCAGCCCATGGCGGGCGTCGAACACTGAAGCTTTCTTT. This sequence joins TRBV14 and TRBJ1-1; D not certain. Germline CDR1 reads SGHDN; CDR2 reads FVKESK. Trimming left V 4 bases short and J 1 base short, with 13 bases between. The CDR3 is 15 residues long.

This chain joins TRBV27 and TRBJ1-6; 9 bases are a match to TRBD1. With V trimmed by 0 bases and J by 9 bases, 0 bases remained unmatched. The length of the CDR3 is 14 residues. Germline CDR1 MNHEY, CDR2 SMNVEV (reference sequence). CDR3 loop: CASSLSGQGSPLHF. The CDR3 DNA follows: TGTGCCAGCAGTTTATCGGGACAGGGTTCACCCCTCCACTTT.

The CDR3 nucleotides read TGTGCCAGCAGCGCCCTATCCCATCCCATGACCCAGTACTTC. This codes for CASSALSHPMTQYF. The V and J genes are TRBV5-6 and TRBJ2-5; no reliable D call. Per the germline V gene, CDR1 is SGHDT and CDR2 is YYEEEE. This CDR3 spans 14 amino acids. V was shortened by 4 bases and J by 7 bases, with 17 bases between the two germline ends.

The rearrangement joins TRBV18 to TRBJ1-4; TRBD1 matches 7 bases. Germline CDR1 KGHSH, CDR2 LQKENI. This CDR3 has 15 amino acids. The V and J ends lost 5 bases and 1 base, in that order; junction bases with no gene match: 4. In DNA, the CDR3 is TGTGCCAGCTCATCCCGGACAGGAACTAATGAAAAACTGTTTTTT. Translating it yields CASSSRTGTNEKLFF.

DNA of the CDR3: TGTGCCAGCAGTTTATTAATTGGACAGACTACAGATACGCAGTATTTT. It translates to CASSLLIGQTTDTQYF. V gene TRBV28 combines with J gene TRBJ2-3; perhaps TRBD1 as D (6 bases). The CDR3 length is 16 residues. Trimming removed 1 base from V and 3 bases from J, with 14 bases in between. Germline lookup yields CDR1 MDHEN and CDR2 SYDVKM.

The CDR3 sequence: CAISEGYTSGINEQFF. The DNA for the CDR3 is TGTGCCATCAGTGAGGGCTACACCTCGGGAATCAATGAGCAGTTCTTC. V gene TRBV10-3 combines with J gene TRBJ2-1; a weak D match, TRBD2 (5 bases). This CDR3 is built from 16 residues. CDR1 ENHRY and CDR2 SYGVKD come from the germline V gene. The germline V and J ends were trimmed by 2 bases and 6 bases, with 17 bases remaining between them.

The V call is TRBV6-5, the J call TRBJ2-7; 7 positions match TRBD1. J lost 4 bases, V lost 5 bases, and 11 bases had no gene match. Per germline, CDR1 MNHEY and CDR2 SVGAGI. There are 15 residues in the CDR3. The CDR3 DNA reads TGTGCCAGCAGTCCGGGACAGCAATTGACTTACGAGCAGTACTTC. Translated, it gives CASSPGQQLTYEQYF.

The V call is TRBV28, the J call TRBJ1-1; 7 bases are a match to TRBD1. The CDR3 has 16 residues. Germline V gene sequence: CDR1 MDHEN, CDR2 SYDVKM. Trimming removed 6 bases from V and 3 bases from J; junction bases left unmatched: 13. The DNA for the CDR3 is TGTGCCAGCAGCCGTCTCGGGGACAGCCTCGACACTGAAGCTTTCTTT. This encodes CASSRLGDSLDTEAFF.

This clone was seen just once. This chain uses TRBV18 with TRBJ1-3, with a possible D match to TRBD1 (6 bases). Per the germline V gene, CDR1 is KGHSH and CDR2 is LQKENI. This CDR3 region has 14 residues. Trimming left V 3 bases short and J 1 base short, with 7 bases between. The CDR3 DNA is TGTGCCAGCTCACCCCAGGGGTCTGGAAACACCATATATTTT. This sequence encodes CASSPQGSGNTIYF.

The chain uses TRBV7-2 and TRBJ2-3; 13 bases are shared with TRBD2. The J segment lost 3 bases and the V segment lost 10 bases, leaving 7 bases of the junction unmatched. The CDR3 runs 15 residues. Germline V CDR1 and CDR2: SGHTA, FQGNSA. The CDR3 region is CAKSLAGGRTDTQYF. CDR3 in DNA: TGTGCCAAGTCACTAGCGGGGGGGCGGACAGATACGCAGTATTTT.

The V gene is TRBV5-4, the J gene TRBJ2-3; no clear D. CDR3 size: 14 residues. The V end lost 5 bases, the J end lost 0 bases, and 10 bases lay between the germline ends. The germline CDR1 and CDR2 sequences are SGHNT and YYREEE (reference sequence). The CDR3, as DNA: TGTGCCAGCAGAATTCTACTAAGCACAGATACGCAGTATTTT. Translating it yields CASRILLSTDTQYF.

The chain recombines TRBV19 with TRBJ1-1; 7 nucleotides match TRBD1. Germline V lookup: CDR1 LNHDA, CDR2 SQIVND (reference sequence). CDR3 length equals 20 residues. Trimming cost V 7 bases and J 0 bases; bases outside gene matches: 23. CDR3 protein: CASTPRGHTGALGMNTEAFF. The CDR3 nucleotides are TGTGCCAGTACCCCCAGGGGCCACACAGGGGCGTTAGGAATGAACACTGAAGCTTTCTTT.

The rearrangement links TRBV28 to TRBJ1-4, with D possibly being TRBD1 (6 bases). The CDR3 has 13 residues. Looked up from germline, CDR1 is MDHEN and CDR2 is SYDVKM. V was shortened by 8 bases and J by 4 bases, with 11 bases between the two germline ends. The CDR3 DNA is TGTGCCAGCCTACAGGGATATAATGAAAAACTGTTTTTT. Protein sequence: CASLQGYNEKLFF.

CDR3 sequence: CASSPQGQGSQPQHF. The CDR3 region has the DNA TGTGCCAGCAGCCCCCAAGGACAGGGGAGTCAGCCCCAGCATTTT. This chain connects TRBV21-1 to TRBJ1-5; the table assigns TRBD1, which was not confirmed against the DNA. TRBV21-1 is a documented pseudogene. This CDR3 is 15 amino acids long.

This chain joins TRBV27 and TRBJ2-2; 7 nucleotides agree with TRBD1. CDR1 MNHEY and CDR2 SMNVEV come from the germline V gene (reference sequence). The CDR3 totals 14 residues. Trimming cost V 7 bases and J 4 bases; bases outside gene matches: 6. Here the CDR3 reads CASNRGGGTGELFF. CDR3 DNA: TGTGCCAGCAACAGGGGTGGGGGCACCGGGGAGCTGTTTTTT.

This clone turned up a few times. The rearrangement uses TRBV30 and TRBJ2-2; D might be TRBD2 (7 bases). Germline loops: CDR1 GTSNPN, CDR2 SVGIG (reference sequence). The V end was cut by 3 bases, the J end by 0 bases, with 20 bases between. The CDR3 is made up of 18 amino acids. The CDR3 nucleotides read TGTGCCTGGAGGCCCCGTGGGGGGGCTTGGGCGAACACCGGGGAGCTGTTTTTT. This codes for CAWRPRGGAWANTGELFF.